The source of this T cell receptor (beta chain) is a study of post-analysis software for immune sequencing data. Trimming took 1 base from V and 7 from J, leaving 20 bases between them. Per the germline V gene, CDR1 is SGHDN and CDR2 is FVKESK. This CDR3 has 17 amino acids. Unique molecular identifiers had been added to the TCR beta cDNA libraries. Each CDR3 protein gets one entry after TCRdb re-called the PCR reads with MiXCR. Among about 560,000 distinct CDR3 sequences listed, around 44% were seen once. About this clonotype itself: Its antigen is unknown.

Study-level results: Significantly lower normalized Chao1 diversity was seen in multiple sclerosis patients than in controls. TRBV segments more frequent in patients than in controls numbered five and included TRBV5-6, TRBV5-1 and TRBV20-1.

Sequenced: blood. J is TRBJ2-1 and V is TRBV14; possible D gene TRBD2, 5 bases. This sequence was found in a girl between 5 and 17 years old with multiple sclerosis. The CDR3 here is CASSQGRGLGSGNEQFF. The CDR3 nucleotides read TGTGCCAGCAGCCAAGGACGAGGGTTAGGGTCTGGAAATGAGCAGTTCTTC.